This T cell receptor beta chain was obtained from a study of T cell changes during pregnancy in multiple sclerosis. Measured with immunoSEQ multiplex PCR; TCRdb has only the in-frame clones, and not every one. The data contain approximately 63,000 clones, roughly 89% of them singletons. CDR1 and CDR2 (germline): MNHEY, SVGAGI. The V and J ends lost 2 bases and 4 bases respectively, with 8 bases between them. CDR3 length: 13 amino acids. The origin of this receptor is a female donor in good health, enrolled as a control in a pregnancy study. This chain joins TRBV6-5 and TRBJ1-2; D gene ambiguous. The sequencing used peripheral blood, collected after pregnancy. The CDR3 bases are TGTGCCAGCAGTTACCAAACAACCTATGGCTACACCTTC. It translates to CASSYQTTYGYTF.